What follows are 10 T cell receptor beta chains derived from one specimen sequenced in a study of PD-1 blockade in classical Hodgkin lymphoma. No patient escaped relapse after autologous stem cell transplantation, and brentuximab vedotin exposure varied. Produced via immunoSEQ multiplex PCR; TCRdb's table is partial and in-frame only. Found here are about 100,000 clones, roughly nine tenths of them singletons; the top ten hold about 20%. Sequencing used peripheral blood mononuclear cells (PBMCs), obtained before the second cycle of nivolumab. Receptor source: a human donor with classical Hodgkin lymphoma.

V and J are TRBV2 and TRBJ1-1; a possible D gene is TRBD1 (5 bases). Trimming removed 5 bases from V and 1 base from J, with 8 bases in between. Germline V gene lookup returns CDR1 SNHLY and CDR2 FYNNEI. CDR3 size: 13 residues. CDR3 loop: CASSSQGNTEAFF. Here the CDR3 DNA reads TGTGCCAGCAGTAGCCAGGGGAACACTGAAGCTTTCTTT.

The chain carries TRBV18 and TRBJ2-5; a possible D gene is TRBD1 (6 bases). CDR3 length: 14 amino acids. CDR1 KGHSH and CDR2 LQKENI come from the germline V gene. Trimming shortened V by 1 base and J by 6 bases, and 12 bases separated the two germline ends. CDR3 coding DNA: TGTGCCAGCTCACCACAGTCAGGGGAGCAGACCCAGTACTTC. Protein sequence: CASSPQSGEQTQYF.

The rearrangement links TRBV2 to TRBJ1-2; unclear D gene. Germline V gives CDR1 SNHLY, CDR2 FYNNEI. The CDR3 contains 14 residues. The V end was cut by 1 base, the J end by 4 bases, with 10 bases between. The CDR3 spells CASSEGSGGYGYTF. The CDR3 DNA reads as TGTGCCAGCAGTGAAGGCTCTGGAGGCTATGGCTACACCTTC. The full variable domain, its missing parts supplied by reference TRBV2 and TRBJ1-2, is EPEVTQTPSHQVTQMGQEVILRCVPISNHLYFYWYRQILGQKVEFLVSFYNNEISEKSEIFDDQFSVERPDGSNFTLKIRSTKLEDSAMYFCASSEGSGGYGYTFGSGTRLTVV.

The V call is TRBV6-1, the J call TRBJ2-7; possibly TRBD1 or TRBD2 for D (5 bases each). V was clipped by 1 base and J by 3 bases, with 13 bases between them. This CDR3 is built from 15 residues. Per germline, CDR1 MNHNS and CDR2 SASEGT. This CDR3 is CASSEEWDGLYEQYF. The DNA for the CDR3 is TGTGCCAGCAGTGAAGAATGGGACGGACTCTACGAGCAGTACTTC.

The DNA of the CDR3 is TGTGCCAGCAGCCCCGGACAGTTAAACACCGGGGAGCTGTTTTTT. Translation: CASSPGQLNTGELFF. This chain uses TRBV11-2 with TRBJ2-2; tentative D call: TRBD1 (6 bases). Germline CDR1 and CDR2: SGHAT and FQNNGV. This CDR3 spans 15 amino acids. The V gene lost 5 bases and the J gene lost 2 bases, with 12 bases spanning the gap.

The V gene is TRBV4-1, the J gene TRBJ2-7, with 8 bases aligning to TRBD2. The V gene end was trimmed by 2 bases and the J gene end by 3 bases; junction bases not matched to a gene: 9. In germline, CDR1 is MGHRA, CDR2 YSYEKL. This CDR3 is built from 16 residues. The CDR3 DNA reads TGCGCCAGCAGCCAAAGGATACTAGCGGAGGGCTACGAGCAGTACTTC. It translates to CASSQRILAEGYEQYF.

The J gene is TRBJ1-2, the V gene TRBV18; 9 nucleotides line up with TRBD1. J gave up 1 base and V 3 bases, and 9 bases lay outside the gene matches. The CDR3 consists of 17 residues. Germline CDR1 reads KGHSH; CDR2 reads LQKENI. The CDR3 nucleotides are TGTGCCAGCTCACCCCCCGGGACAGGGACCGGTAACTATGGCTACACCTTC. This translates into CASSPPGTGTGNYGYTF. The whole variable domain, remainder taken from reference TRBV18 and TRBJ1-2, is NAGVMQNPRHLVRRRGQEARLRCSPMKGHSHVYWYRQLPEEGLKFMVYLQKENIIDESGMPKERFSAEFPKEGPSILRIQQVVRGDSAAYFCASSPPGTGTGNYGYTFGSGTRLTVV.

The chain joins TRBV19 to TRBJ2-1; 13 bases match TRBD2. The germline V gene encodes CDR1 LNHDA and CDR2 SQIVND (reference sequence). The trim removed 4 bases at V and 6 bases at J, leaving 12 bases unmatched. This CDR3 comprises 18 residues. The CDR3 DNA sequence: TGTGCCAGTAGTACTCAGGTGGGACTAGCGGGATTAATCAATGAGCAGTTCTTC. Amino acids: CASSTQVGLAGLINEQFF.

Only one count was recorded for this clone. This chain links TRBV11-2 with TRBJ1-1; D gene unclear. V shed 6 bases and J shed 0 bases, with 8 bases lying between them. CDR1 is SGHAT, CDR2 FQNNGV, per germline. The CDR3 is made up of 13 amino acids. CDR3 in amino acids: CASRVGVNTEAFF. CDR3 DNA: TGTGCCAGCAGGGTCGGGGTGAACACTGAAGCTTTCTTT.

The chain uses TRBV10-3 and TRBJ1-1; 8 nucleotides match TRBD1. This CDR3 spans 16 amino acids. Germline values: CDR1 ENHRY, CDR2 SYGVKD. The V and J ends lost 2 bases and 4 bases, in that order; junction bases with no gene match: 9. The CDR3 region is CAISERTGSIGTEAFF. The CDR3 DNA is TGTGCCATCAGTGAGCGGACAGGGTCTATCGGCACTGAAGCTTTCTTT.